Each of the 11 T cell receptor beta chains below was sequenced from the same sample in a study of regulatory T cells in long-lasting Graves disease (TCRdb year 2021). Receptors were amplified or captured by multiplex PCR. Sequencing used an Illumina HiSeq 4000. CDR3 regions were amplified by Arm-PCR with iRepertoire HTBI primers to construct TCR beta libraries. TCRdb trimmed the raw reads at Q25, called clones with MiXCR and kept productive beta chains. Rows are unified per CDR3 protein, each entry keeping the most common DNA and genes. Here the sample has some 340,000 distinct CDR3 sequences; about 10% occur a single time. The top ten constitute approximately 17% of the sample. The time point tag for this specimen amounts to: newly diagnosed GD, antithyroid drugs for less than 3 months. RNA was extracted from PBMCs in TRIzol for both TCR sequencing and RNA sequencing. This sample was also put to use in a study of T cells in Graves' hyperthyroidism and ophthalmopathy.

Specimen: peripheral blood mononuclear cells (PBMCs), collected at new diagnosis, from a patient treated with antithyroid drugs. Receptors originate from a woman aged 18-29 years with Graves disease. Donor details come from another sample of the same person, matched by shared clones.

This clonotype was seen at least ten times. The J gene is TRBJ2-5, the V gene TRBV7-9; 7 nucleotides align to TRBD2. The V segment lost 3 bases and the J segment 1 base; nucleotides outside the gene matches: 5. Per germline, CDR1 SEHNR and CDR2 FQNEAQ (reference sequence). CDR3 size: 15 residues. In nucleotides, the CDR3 is TGTGCCAGCAGCTTTTTTCGCGGGAGCCAAGAGACCCAGTACTTC. Its translation: CASSFFRGSQETQYF. Variable domain in full (rest from reference TRBV7-9 and TRBJ2-5): DTGVSQNPRHKITKRGQNVTFRCDPISEHNRLYWYRQTLGQGPEFLTYFQNEAQLEKSRLLSDRFSAERPKGSFSTLEIQRTEQGDSAMYLCASSFFRGSQETQYFGPGTRLLVL.

This clonotype was picked up many times. The rearrangement links TRBV5-1 to TRBJ1-1; TRBD1 might be the D (5 bases). Per germline, CDR1 SGHRS and CDR2 YFSETQ. The CDR3 extends over 14 amino acids. Trimming cost V 3 bases and J 1 base, with 10 bases left between them. The CDR3, as DNA: TGCGCCAGCAGCTCGGTTGGGGGGAACACTGAAGCTTTCTTT. Its protein is CASSSVGGNTEAFF.

This clonotype was seen many times. This sequence joins TRBV18 and TRBJ2-1; no definite D call. The CDR3 spans 15 residues. V was pared by 2 bases and J by 5 bases, with 13 bases between. CDR1 is KGHSH, CDR2 LQKENI, per germline. Here the CDR3 DNA reads TGTGCCAGCTCACCAAGACTCGGCGACCACAATGAGCAGTTCTTC. Its protein product is CASSPRLGDHNEQFF.

This clonotype occurred many times. The genes are TRBV30 and TRBJ1-6; D is unclear. Germline V gene sequence: CDR1 GTSNPN, CDR2 SVGIG (reference sequence). The CDR3 sequence is 14 residues long. Trimming pared 2 bases from V and 7 bases from J, leaving 12 bases between. CDR3 coding DNA: TGTGCCTGGAGTTGGGGTCCTCACAATTCACCCCTCCACTTT. Protein product: CAWSWGPHNSPLHF.

The sample holds a few counts of this clonotype. The CDR3 DNA reads TGTGCCAGCAGTTACGGAATAGGGTTGCCCTCCAGCACCTACAATGAGCAGTTCTTC. Translation: CASSYGIGLPSSTYNEQFF. The chain couples TRBV6-2 or TRBV6-3 to TRBJ2-1; D call uncertain. The V end lost 2 bases, the J end lost 2 bases, and 22 bases lay between the germline ends. There are 19 residues in the CDR3. Germline loops: CDR1 MNHEY, CDR2 SVGEGT.

This clonotype turned up a few times. This chain joins TRBV2 and TRBJ2-2; D call uncertain. The ends were cut back, 6 bases at V and 6 bases at J, with 14 bases in the middle. Germline V gene sequence: CDR1 SNHLY, CDR2 FYNNEI. The CDR3 runs 14 residues. The DNA for the CDR3 is TGTGCCAGCAGCCTCCAGCTTAACGCCGGGGAGCTGTTTTTT. It encodes CASSLQLNAGELFF.

In its sample, this clonotype was seen many times. The J gene is TRBJ1-2, the V gene TRBV28, with D perhaps matching TRBD1 (5 bases). The CDR3 has 14 amino acids. Trimming removed 2 bases from V and 4 bases from J, with 11 bases in between. Germline-derived CDR1 and CDR2 are MDHEN and SYDVKM. For the CDR3, the DNA is TGTGCCAGCAGTTTACCCCCGGGGCCCTATGGCTACACCTTC. Translated, it gives CASSLPPGPYGYTF.

At least ten counts were recorded for this clonotype. This chain links TRBV7-8 with TRBJ2-3; no clear D. CDR3 length: 13 residues. Germline V gene data show CDR1 as SGHVS and CDR2 as FQNEAQ. Trimming stripped 5 bases from V and 0 bases from J, with 6 bases between. The CDR3 bases are TGTGCCAGCAGCCCATCTAGCACAGATACGCAGTATTTT. Protein: CASSPSSTDTQYF.

This clonotype was counted many times. The chain has TRBV12-3 or TRBV12-4 and TRBJ1-2, with 7 bases lining up with TRBD1. The CDR3 is 16 residues long. V shed 4 bases and J 4 bases; nucleotides not matched to a gene: 12. The CDR3 nucleotides are TGTGCCAGCAGTTCAGCAGGGGGGCGAGCGCCCTATGGCTACACCTTC. It codes for CASSSAGGRAPYGYTF.

This clonotype was detected only a few times. This chain links TRBV28 with TRBJ1-5; perhaps TRBD1 as D (5 bases). The V end was cut by 7 bases, the J end by 6 bases, with 19 bases between. CDR3 length: 15 amino acids. Germline V gene data show CDR1 as MDHEN and CDR2 as SYDVKM. The CDR3 loop is CASMSWWGVGQPQHF. CDR3 coding DNA: TGTGCCAGCATGAGCTGGTGGGGGGTCGGTCAGCCCCAGCATTTT.

Many counts were recorded for this clonotype. The rearrangement links TRBV12-3 or TRBV12-4 to TRBJ1-1; no definite D call. The CDR3 loop spans 15 amino acids. Trimming removed 3 bases from V and 0 bases from J, with 11 bases in between. The CDR3: CASSFPTAMNTEAFF. In DNA, the CDR3 is TGTGCCAGCAGTTTCCCCACAGCGATGAACACTGAAGCTTTCTTT.